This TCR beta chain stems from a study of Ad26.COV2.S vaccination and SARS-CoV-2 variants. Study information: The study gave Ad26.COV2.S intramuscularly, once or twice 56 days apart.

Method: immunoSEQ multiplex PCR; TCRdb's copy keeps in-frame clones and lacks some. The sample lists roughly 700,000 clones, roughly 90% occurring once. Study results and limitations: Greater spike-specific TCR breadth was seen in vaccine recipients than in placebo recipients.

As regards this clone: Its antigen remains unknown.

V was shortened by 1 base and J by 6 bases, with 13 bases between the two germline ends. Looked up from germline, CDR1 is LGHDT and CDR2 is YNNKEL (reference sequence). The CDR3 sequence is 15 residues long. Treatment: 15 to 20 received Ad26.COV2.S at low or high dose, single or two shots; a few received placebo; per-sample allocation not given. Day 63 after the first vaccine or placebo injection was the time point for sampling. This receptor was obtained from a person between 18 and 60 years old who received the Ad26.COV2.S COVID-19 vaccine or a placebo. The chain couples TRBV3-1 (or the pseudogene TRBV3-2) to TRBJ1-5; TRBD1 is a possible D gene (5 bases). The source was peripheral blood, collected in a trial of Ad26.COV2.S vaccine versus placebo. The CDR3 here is CASSQGGSIAQPQHF. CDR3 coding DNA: TGTGCCAGCAGCCAAGGGGGCAGCATAGCTCAGCCCCAGCATTTT.